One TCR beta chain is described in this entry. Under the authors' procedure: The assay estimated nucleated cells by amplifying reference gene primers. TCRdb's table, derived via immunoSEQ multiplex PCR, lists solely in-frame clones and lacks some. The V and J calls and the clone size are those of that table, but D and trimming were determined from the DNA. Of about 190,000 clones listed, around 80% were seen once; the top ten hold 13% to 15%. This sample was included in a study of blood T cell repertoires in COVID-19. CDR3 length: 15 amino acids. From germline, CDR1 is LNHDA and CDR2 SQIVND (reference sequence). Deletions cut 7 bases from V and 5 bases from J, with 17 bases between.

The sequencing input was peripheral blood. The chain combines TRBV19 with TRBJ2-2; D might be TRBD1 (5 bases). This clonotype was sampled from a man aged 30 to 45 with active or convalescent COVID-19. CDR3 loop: CASNYMRQMTGELFF. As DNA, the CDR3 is TGTGCCAGTAACTACATGAGACAGATGACCGGGGAGCTGTTTTTT.